This entry lists 28 T cell receptor beta chains sequenced from one sample in a study of T cells in women clearing cervical HPV infection (dated by TCRdb to 2017 to 2018). Library preparation was by the immunoSEQ multiplex PCR assay. The clones in this table, taken by TCRdb from immuneACCESS, are in-frame only. Not every clone is retained; where verified, under half of the shortfall comes from an unresolved V gene, and the cause of the rest is unknown. The sample table on file contains under 30,000 clones. 9.1% of the sample comes from the top ten. What was sequenced was blood buffy coat. All receptors come from a woman between 18 and 75 years old with a cervical HPV16 infection that either progressed to CIN3+ or cleared (not recorded which).

A word on this clone: With the read ending 3 residues before the CDR3 end, the germline J gene is used to fill in that end. The chain couples TRBV5-1 to TRBJ2-2, with 11 nucleotides matching TRBD1. Losses at the gene ends were 3 bases for V and 6 bases for J; bases not matched to a gene: 4. Germline V gene lookup returns CDR1 SGHRS and CDR2 YFSETQ. CDR3 length: 15 amino acids. The sequenced part of the CDR3 DNA is TGCGCCAGCAGCTGGGGACAGGGGGGACCCGGGGAG. Protein: CASSWGQGGPGE. Given in full, the CDR3 is CASSWGQGGPGELFF. Full variable domain (outside the CDR3, taken from reference TRBV5-1 and TRBJ2-2): KAGVTQTPRYLIKTRGQQVTLSCSPISGHRSVSWYQQTPGQGLQFLFEYFSETQRNKGNFPGRFSGRQFSNSRSEMNVSTLELGDSALYLCASSWGQGGPGELFFGEGSRLTVL.

CDR3 bases read: TGCGCCAGCAGCGCCGGCCTCGGGGAGGGTGGAAAA. This translates into CASSAGLGEGGK. The entire CDR3 sequence reads CASSAGLGEGGKLFF. The genes are TRBV5-1 and TRBJ1-4; D is unclear. Sequencing ends 3 residues short of the CDR3 end; the germline J gene provides the rest. This CDR3 region has 15 residues. The V end lost 4 bases, the J end lost 10 bases, and 20 bases lay between the germline ends. Looked up from germline, CDR1 is SGHRS and CDR2 is YFSETQ.

On this clone itself: The read finishes 3 residues shy of the CDR3 end, and the germline J gene is used to complete it. The chain couples TRBV12-3 or TRBV12-4 to TRBJ1-2, with a possible D match to TRBD1 (6 bases). The CDR3 extends over 13 amino acids. The germline V and J ends were trimmed by 6 bases and 4 bases, with 12 bases remaining between them. CDR3 DNA (partial): TGTGCCAGCAGCCCTGGACAGATCTATGGC. Encoded protein: CASSPGQIYG. The entire CDR3 protein reads CASSPGQIYGYTF.

As regards this clone: The read ends 3 residues before the CDR3 terminus; that terminus is restored from the germline J gene. V gene TRBV5-1 combines with J gene TRBJ1-4, with 7 bases that match TRBD1. The CDR3 length is 15 residues. With 0 bases clipped from V and 10 bases from J, the junction kept 9 bases outside the gene matches. In germline, CDR1 is SGHRS, CDR2 YFSETQ. The CDR3 protein is CASSLAGLAGGKLFF. Incomplete CDR3 DNA: TGCGCCAGCAGCTTGGCCGGGTTGGCAGGGGGAAAA. The full variable domain, in which reference TRBV5-1 and TRBJ1-4 provide the parts outside the CDR3, is KAGVTQTPRYLIKTRGQQVTLSCSPISGHRSVSWYQQTPGQGLQFLFEYFSETQRNKGNFPGRFSGRQFSNSRSEMNVSTLELGDSALYLCASSLAGLAGGKLFFGSGTQLSVL.

With respect to this clone: The read ends 3 residues shy of where the CDR3 ends; the end is completed using the germline J gene. The V and J genes are TRBV6-4 and TRBJ2-7; 13 bases are shared with TRBD2. The CDR3 runs 15 residues. After removal of 5 bases from V and 4 bases from J, the junction contained 5 bases not matched to a gene. Germline CDR1 reads MRHNA; CDR2 reads SNTAGT. The sequenced part of the CDR3 DNA is TGTGCCAGCAGTAAACTAGCGGGAGGGCCGTACGAG. It codes for CASSKLAGGPYE. The whole CDR3 sequence is CASSKLAGGPYEQYF.

Concerning this clone itself: Coverage ceases 3 residues before the CDR3 finishes, and the germline J gene fills in the end. V gene TRBV29-1 combines with J gene TRBJ1-4, with D possibly being TRBD1 (6 bases). Per germline, CDR1 SQVTM and CDR2 ANQGSEA. Deletions cut 4 bases from V and 8 bases from J, with 14 bases between. The CDR3 loop spans 13 amino acids. CDR3 amino acids: CSVVRDIGEKLFF. Incomplete CDR3 DNA: TGCAGCGTTGTACGGGACATTGGGGAAAAA. The full variable domain, rest sourced from reference TRBV29-1 and TRBJ1-4, is SAVISQKPSRDICQRGTSLTIQCQVDSQVTMMFWYRQQPGQSLTLIATANQGSEATYESGFVIDKFPISRPNLTFSTLTVSNMSPEDSSIYLCSVVRDIGEKLFFGSGTQLSVL.

With regard to this clone: Sequencing ends 3 residues short of the CDR3 end; the germline J gene provides the rest. V is TRBV9 and J is TRBJ2-5, with 8 positions matching TRBD2. V trimming: 3 bases; J trimming: 3 bases; junction bases outside the gene matches: 7. This CDR3 region has 15 residues. Germline V lookup: CDR1 SGDLS, CDR2 YYNGEE. Partial CDR3 DNA: TGTGCCAGCAGCGCGGGGGAACTAGCGGAAGAGACC. Encoded protein: CASSAGELAEET. The entire CDR3 is CASSAGELAEETQYF.

Concerning this clone itself: A junction boundary mismatches the germline segment, possibly from a read error. Coverage ceases 3 residues before the CDR3 finishes, and the germline J gene fills in the end. The chain is built from TRBV19 and TRBJ2-3; a weak D match, TRBD2 (6 bases). The CDR3 extends over 14 amino acids. CDR1 is LNHDA, CDR2 SQIVND, per germline (reference sequence). CDR3 sequence: CAGSAAGRAATQYF. The covered CDR3 bases are TGTGCCGGTAGCGCAGCGGGCCGGGCGGCGACG. The whole variable domain, remainder taken from reference TRBV19 and TRBJ2-3, is DGGITQSPKYLFRKEGQNVTLSCEQNLNHDAMYWYRQDPGQGLRLIYYSQIVNDFQKGDIAEGYSVSREKKESFPLTVTSAQKNPTAFYLCAGSAAGRAATQYFGPGTRLTVL.

To note about this clone: Read data end 3 residues before the CDR3 end; the end is taken from the germline J gene. The chain employs TRBV6-4 and TRBJ2-2; D is undetermined. V shed 5 bases and J shed 4 bases, with 14 bases lying between them. CDR1 and CDR2 (germline): MRHNA, SNTAGT. This CDR3 region has 15 residues. Here the CDR3 reads CASSRQAKPTGELFF. The part of the CDR3 DNA that was read is TGTGCCAGCAGTAGGCAGGCGAAACCCACCGGGGAG.

Comment on this clone: The CDR3 extends 3 residues past the end of the read, so its final part is completed from the germline J gene. The chain employs TRBV5-1 and TRBJ2-3; 8 bases line up with TRBD2. Per the germline V gene, CDR1 is SGHRS and CDR2 is YFSETQ. Germline trimming cut 0 bases from V and 3 bases from J; bases unmatched to any gene: 9. The CDR3 spans 17 residues. CDR3 DNA, as far as it was read: TGCGCCAGCAGCTTGGACCCCGCGGGAGGAGGAACAGATACG. It translates to CASSLDPAGGGTDT. The complete CDR3 reads CASSLDPAGGGTDTQYF.

Incomplete CDR3 DNA: TGCAGTGCTCTCAACACAGGGGACGGAAACACC. Protein: CSALNTGDGNT. The full CDR3 reads CSALNTGDGNTIYF. The chain combines TRBV20-1 with TRBJ1-3; 7 bases line up with TRBD1. The read ends 3 residues shy of where the CDR3 ends; the end is completed using the germline J gene. Germline assignment: CDR1 DFQATT and CDR2 SNEGSKA (reference sequence). J gave up 4 bases and V 5 bases, and 8 bases lay outside the gene matches. The CDR3 loop spans 14 amino acids.

The chain's CDR3 is CASSTGLAGTGELFF. The sequenced part of the CDR3 DNA is TGTGCCAGTAGTACAGGACTAGCGGGGACCGGGGAG. This rearrangement joins TRBV19 to TRBJ2-2, with 12 bases identical to TRBD2. The CDR3 end falls 3 residues outside the read, so it is completed with the germline J gene. V lost 4 bases to trimming and J lost 5 bases; unmatched junction nucleotides: 2. Looked up from germline, CDR1 is LNHDA and CDR2 is SQIVND (reference sequence). The CDR3 has 15 amino acids.

On this clone: The read gets to within 3 residues of the CDR3 end, and the germline J gene fills in the rest. The chain combines TRBV7-2 with TRBJ2-5; D is uncertain. The ends were cut back, 2 bases at V and 1 base at J, with 8 bases in the middle. In germline, CDR1 is SGHTA, CDR2 FQGNSA. The CDR3 runs 14 residues. Partial CDR3 DNA: TGTGCCAGCAGCTTAAGTGGCTCCCAAGAGACC. Its protein product is CASSLSGSQET. The whole CDR3 sequence reads CASSLSGSQETQYF.

With respect to this clone: Read coverage stops 3 residues before the CDR3 terminus; the germline J gene supplies the remainder. The chain links TRBV5-1 to TRBJ1-6, with TRBD1 as a possible D gene (6 bases). The CDR3 sequence is 14 residues long. The V gene lost 2 bases and the J gene lost 10 bases, with 13 bases spanning the gap. Germline CDR1 SGHRS, CDR2 YFSETQ. The CDR3 protein is CASSFARGRSPLHF. Incomplete CDR3 DNA: TGCGCCAGCAGCTTCGCCAGGGGCCGCTCACCC.

For this clone: One junction end does not reproduce the germline sequence, and a read error may be involved. The read is 3 residues too short to cover the CDR3 end, so that end is filled in from the germline J gene. The chain links TRBV7-7 to TRBJ1-4, with D perhaps matching TRBD1 (6 bases). The germline V gene encodes CDR1 SSHAT and CDR2 FNYEAQ (reference sequence). CDR3 length: 15 amino acids. CDR3 DNA, as far as it was read: TGTGCTAGCAGCTTAGATGAGGGGGTAAGTGAAAAA. Translated: CASSLDEGVSEK. In full, the CDR3 reads CASSLDEGVSEKLFF. The full variable domain, rest sourced from reference TRBV7-7 and TRBJ1-4, is GAGVSQSPRYKVTKRGQDVTLRCDPISSHATLYWYQQALGQGPEFLTYFNYEAQPDKSGLPSDRFSAERPEGSISTLTIQRTEQRDSAMYRCASSLDEGVSEKLFFGSGTQLSVL.

The part of the CDR3 DNA that was read is TGTGCTAGTGGCCCGACAGGGGGGATTGCTGAA. It codes for CASGPTGGIAE. The CDR3, in full, reads CASGPTGGIAEAFF. The chain couples TRBV12-5 to TRBJ1-1; 9 bases are shared with TRBD1. Sequencing ends 3 residues short of the CDR3 end; the germline J gene provides the rest. The CDR3 has 14 residues. Trimming took 6 bases from V and 6 from J; bases not matched to a gene: 8. The germline gives CDR1 LGHNT, CDR2 FRNRAP. The full variable domain, with the rest looked up from reference TRBV12-5 and TRBJ1-1, is DARVTQTPRHKVTEMGQEVTMRCQPILGHNTVFWYRQTMMQGLELLAYFRNRAPLDDSGMPKDRFSAEMPDATLATLKIQPSEPRDSAVYFCASGPTGGIAEAFFGQGTRLTVV.

Remarks on this clone: Coverage ceases 3 residues before the CDR3 finishes, and the germline J gene fills in the end. The chain joins TRBV5-1 to TRBJ2-2; D is possibly TRBD1 (5 bases). The germline gives CDR1 SGHRS, CDR2 YFSETQ. V was pared by 1 base and J by 1 base, with 11 bases between. There are 16 residues in the CDR3. Incomplete CDR3 DNA: TGCGCCAGCAGCTTGTGGGGCAGGGTGAACACCGGGGAG. Its protein product is CASSLWGRVNTGE. The whole CDR3 is CASSLWGRVNTGELFF.

On this clone: The read terminates 3 residues before the CDR3 end, so the remaining end is supplied by the germline J gene. This chain joins TRBV7-2 and TRBJ2-1; TRBD2 aligns across 10 bases. The germline V gene has CDR1 SGHTA and CDR2 FQGNSA. Unmatched junction bases numbered 3, after V lost 0 bases and J lost 4 bases. The CDR3 has 16 amino acids. The covered CDR3 bases are TGTGCCAGCAGCTTAGCGGTAGCGGGGGGTTACAATGAG. The encoded protein is CASSLAVAGGYNE. The whole CDR3 sequence is CASSLAVAGGYNEQFF.

Remarks on this clone: At one end the junction does not follow the germline gene, possibly because of a read error. Read coverage stops 3 residues before the CDR3 terminus; the germline J gene supplies the remainder. The V and J genes are TRBV4-2 and TRBJ2-7; TRBD1 might be the D (5 bases). This CDR3 comprises 14 residues. Looked up from germline, CDR1 is LGHNA and CDR2 is YNFKEQ. The sequenced CDR3 bases are TGCGCCAGCAGCCCTCAGACAGATTTTTACGAG. The encoded protein is CASSPQTDFYE. The complete CDR3 reads CASSPQTDFYEQYF.

Remarks on this clone: Its ends do not fully match the called genes, so a read error is possible. The CDR3 goes on 3 residues after the read ends, and that part is filled in from the germline J gene. The chain has TRBV4-2 and TRBJ1-4; D call uncertain. The length of the CDR3 is 18 residues. Germline V gene data show CDR1 as LGHNA and CDR2 as YNFKEQ. The CDR3 reads CASSQGPLSTATNEKLFF. The sequenced part of the CDR3 DNA is TGCGCCAGCAGCCAAGGTCCCCTAAGTACTGCAACTAATGAAAAA.

The CDR3 sequence: CASSYRSLGNTEAFF. Partial CDR3 DNA: TGTGCCAGCAGTTACAGATCACTCGGGAACACTGAA. V gene TRBV6-2 or TRBV6-3 combines with J gene TRBJ1-1, with no clear D. The read ends 3 residues before the CDR3 terminus; that terminus is restored from the germline J gene. Trimming took 2 bases from V and 1 from J, leaving 11 bases between them. The germline V gene has CDR1 MNHEY and CDR2 SVGEGT. The CDR3 sequence is 15 residues long.

In the case of this clone: The CDR3 is cut off 3 residues early in the read; its end comes from the germline J gene. The V and J genes are TRBV29-1 and TRBJ2-1, with 16 bases matching TRBD2. The J segment lost 1 base and the V segment lost 4 bases, leaving 13 bases of the junction unmatched. From germline, CDR1 is SQVTM and CDR2 ANQGSEA. This CDR3 is 20 amino acids long. The CDR3 sequence is CSVGGGSGTSGRGSYNEQFF. The covered CDR3 bases are TGCAGCGTTGGGGGGGGATCGGGGACTAGCGGGAGGGGATCCTACAATGAG.

As for this clone: The read ends 3 residues early relative to the CDR3; the germline J gene fills the gap. The chain has TRBV7-2 and TRBJ2-5; D unclear. Germline V lookup: CDR1 SGHTA, CDR2 FQGNSA. There are 13 residues in the CDR3. Deletions cut 3 bases from V and 5 bases from J, with 10 bases between. CDR3 sequence reads: CASSFPVGETQYF. The CDR3 bases that were read are TGTGCCAGCAGCTTTCCAGTAGGGGAGACC.

Note on this clone: The read terminates 3 residues ahead of where the CDR3 ends, so the germline J gene completes it. V is TRBV7-2 and J is TRBJ2-2, with 8 bases that match TRBD1. The V and J ends lost 5 bases and 4 bases, in that order; junction bases with no gene match: 6. Germline V gene data show CDR1 as SGHTA and CDR2 as FQGNSA. CDR3 size: 15 residues. CDR3 residues: CASSPRGRGTGELFF. The sequenced CDR3 bases are TGTGCCAGCAGCCCCAGGGGGCGCGGCACCGGGGAG.

Regarding this clone: Read sequence stops 3 residues before the CDR3 end, and the germline J gene provides the missing end. V is TRBV5-1 and J is TRBJ1-1; 7 nucleotides agree with TRBD1. This CDR3 has 15 residues. V lost 3 bases to trimming and J lost 1 base; unmatched junction nucleotides: 6. Germline CDR1 reads SGHRS; CDR2 reads YFSETQ. The part of the CDR3 DNA that was read is TGCGCCAGCAGCTCTTCCGGACAGGCGAACACTGAA. Its protein is CASSSSGQANTE. The whole CDR3 reads CASSSSGQANTEAFF.

A note on this clone: Coverage ceases 3 residues before the CDR3 finishes, and the germline J gene fills in the end. The rearrangement links TRBV19 to TRBJ2-7, with 8 bases aligning to TRBD1. Trimming took 10 bases from V and 5 from J; bases not matched to a gene: 4. Per the germline V gene, CDR1 is LNHDA and CDR2 is SQIVND (reference sequence). CDR3 length: 11 amino acids. CDR3: CAIGQGHEQYF. The CDR3 DNA, read in part, is TGTGCCATTGGACAGGGCCACGAG. The full variable domain, in which reference TRBV19 and TRBJ2-7 provide the parts outside the CDR3, is DGGITQSPKYLFRKEGQNVTLSCEQNLNHDAMYWYRQDPGQGLRLIYYSQIVNDFQKGDIAEGYSVSREKKESFPLTVTSAQKNPTAFYLCAIGQGHEQYFGPGTRLTVT.

As regards this clone: The CDR3 is cut off 3 residues early in the read; its end comes from the germline J gene. The chain has TRBV19 and TRBJ2-1; D gene unclear. V lost 3 bases, J lost 8 bases, and 5 bases lay in between. Germline assignment: CDR1 LNHDA and CDR2 SQIVND (reference sequence). This CDR3 has 11 amino acids. CDR3 DNA (partial): TGTGCCAGTAGTATCCTCCATGAG. Encoded protein: CASSILHE. In full, the CDR3 is CASSILHEQFF.

About this clone: The read ends 3 residues before the CDR3 terminus; that terminus is restored from the germline J gene. The chain combines TRBV11-3 with TRBJ2-1; 8 bases agree with TRBD1. Germline loops: CDR1 SGHNT, CDR2 YENEEA. This CDR3 is 14 amino acids long. The V segment lost 5 bases and the J segment 7 bases; nucleotides outside the gene matches: 7. The DNA read from the CDR3 is TGTGCCAGCAGCGTCCGGACAGGGAGAAATGAG. It yields the protein CASSVRTGRNE. The CDR3, in full, reads CASSVRTGRNEQFF.